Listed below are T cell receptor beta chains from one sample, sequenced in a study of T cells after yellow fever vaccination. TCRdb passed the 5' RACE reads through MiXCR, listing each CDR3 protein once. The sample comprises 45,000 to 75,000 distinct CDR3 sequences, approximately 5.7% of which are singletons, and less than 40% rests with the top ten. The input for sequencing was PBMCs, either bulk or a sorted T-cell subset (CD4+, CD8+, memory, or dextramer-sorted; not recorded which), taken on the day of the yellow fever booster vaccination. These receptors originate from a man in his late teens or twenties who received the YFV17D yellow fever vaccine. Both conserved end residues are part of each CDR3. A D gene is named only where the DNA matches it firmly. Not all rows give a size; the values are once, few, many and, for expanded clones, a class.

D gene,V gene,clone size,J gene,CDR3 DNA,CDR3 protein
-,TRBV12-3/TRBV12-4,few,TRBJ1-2,TGTGCCAGCAGCGCGGGAAGCTATGGCTACACCTTC,CASSAGSYGYTF
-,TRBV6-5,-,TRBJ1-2,TGTGCCAGCAGTTACTCGACGGTGCCTCGAAACTATGGCTACACCTTC,CASSYSTVPRNYGYTF
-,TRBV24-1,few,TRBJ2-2,TGTGCCACCAGTGACGCCCCCGGGGGGACAGGAACGGACAACGGGGAGCTGTTTTTT,CATSDAPGGTGTDNGELFF
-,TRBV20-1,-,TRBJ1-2,TGCAGTGCTAGAGTCGATGTTAGCCCCTCGAGAAACTATGGCTACACCTTC,CSARVDVSPSRNYGYTF
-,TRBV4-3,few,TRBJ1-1,TGCGCCAGCAGCCAAGCTGAGGGGCACGAAGCTTTCTTT,CASSQAEGHEAFF
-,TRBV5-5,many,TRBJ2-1,TGTGCCAGCAGCTTCGAGGACAATGAGCAGTTCTTC,CASSFEDNEQFF
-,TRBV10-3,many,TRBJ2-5,TGTGCCATCACCCAGGACGGAAATAGGGAGACCCAGTACTTC,CAITQDGNRETQYF
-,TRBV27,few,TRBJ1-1,TGTGCCAGCAGGTTCATCGGGAACACTGAAGCTTTCTTT,CASRFIGNTEAFF
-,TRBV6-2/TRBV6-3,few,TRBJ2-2,TGTGCCAGCAGGACCTACCTTAACACCGGGGAGCTGTTTTTT,CASRTYLNTGELFF
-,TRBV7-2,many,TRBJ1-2,TGTGCCAGCAGCTCAGGGTTGGGTGGCTATGGCTACACCTTC,CASSSGLGGYGYTF
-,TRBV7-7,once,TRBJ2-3,TGTGCTAGCAGCTTAAGGGCAGGGCCTTTCACAGTTACGCAGTATTTT,CASSLRAGPFTVTQYF
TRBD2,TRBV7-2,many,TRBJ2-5,TGTGCCAGCAGCTTACTTCGGCCTAGCGGGAAAGAGACCCAGTACTTC,CASSLLRPSGKETQYF
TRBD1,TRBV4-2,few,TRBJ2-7,TGTGCCAGCAGACCTGAGGGACAGGGGCCCTACGAGCAGTACTTC,CASRPEGQGPYEQYF
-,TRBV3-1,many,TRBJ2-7,TGTGCCAGCAGCCACCCTGGGGCGGGGTACTACGAGCAGTACTTC,CASSHPGAGYYEQYF
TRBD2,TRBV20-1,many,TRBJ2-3,TGCAGTGCTAGGGCAGCGGGGCCTCTAGGAGATACGCAGTATTTT,CSARAAGPLGDTQYF
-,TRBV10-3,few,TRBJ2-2,TGTGCCACCGCGCAACAGGGACGCGGGGAGCTGTTTTTT,CATAQQGRGELFF
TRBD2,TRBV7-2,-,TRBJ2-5,TGTGCCAGCCGCTACTCGGCACTAGCGGGGGCCAAAGGGGAGACCCAGTACTTC,CASRYSALAGAKGETQYF
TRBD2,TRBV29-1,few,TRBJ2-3,TGCAGCGCCCAGCGGGGGGGTACAGATACGCAGTATTTT,CSAQRGGTDTQYF
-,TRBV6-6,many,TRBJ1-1,TGTGCCAGCAGCCCGCAGATCGTCAGCCCGAAAACTGAAGCTTTCTTT,CASSPQIVSPKTEAFF
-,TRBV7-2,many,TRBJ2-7,TGTGCCAGCAGCGCAGCCTACTACGAGCAGTACTTC,CASSAAYYEQYF
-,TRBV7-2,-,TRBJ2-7,TGTGCCAGCAGCTTAGCCCCAGGGAGCGAGCAGTACTTC,CASSLAPGSEQYF
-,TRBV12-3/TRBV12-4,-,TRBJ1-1,TGTGCCAGCACCGACGGGACCTTCTACACTGAAGCTTTCTTT,CASTDGTFYTEAFF
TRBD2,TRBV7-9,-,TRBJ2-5,TGTGCCAGCAGCTCGGGACTAGCGGGTTTCCAAGAGACCCAGTACTTC,CASSSGLAGFQETQYF
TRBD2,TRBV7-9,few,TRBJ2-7,TGTGCCAGCAGCTTTAGCGGGGGGGAGACCCCCTACGAGCAGTACTTC,CASSFSGGETPYEQYF
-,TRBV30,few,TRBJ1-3,TGTGCCTGGTCCGGGGCTTCTGGAAACACCATATATTTT,CAWSGASGNTIYF
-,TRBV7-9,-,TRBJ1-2,TGTGCCAGCAGCTTAGTGGCACCAACCTATGGCTACACCTTC,CASSLVAPTYGYTF
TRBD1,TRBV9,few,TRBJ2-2,TGTGCCAGCAGCGTCCGACAGGGCTACACCGGGGAGCTGTTTTTT,CASSVRQGYTGELFF
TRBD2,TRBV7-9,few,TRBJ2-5,TGTGCCAGCGAGTCGGGACTAGCGGGGGCCTTACTTGGAGAGACCCAGTACTTC,CASESGLAGALLGETQYF
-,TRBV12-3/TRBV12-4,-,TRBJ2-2,TGTGCCAGCAGACAACCCAAGGGGGCCGGGGAGCTGTTTTTT,CASRQPKGAGELFF
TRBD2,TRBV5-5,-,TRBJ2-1,TGTGCCAGCAGCTTCAGGGCTAGCGGGGATGAGCAGTTCTTC,CASSFRASGDEQFF
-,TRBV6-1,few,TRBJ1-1,TGTGCCAGCAGTGACGAGGAGACGGGGACTGAAGCTTTCTTT,CASSDEETGTEAFF
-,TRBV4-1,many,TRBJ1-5,TGCGCCAGCAGCCAAGATAGGCCGCACCCCCAGCCCCAGCATTTT,CASSQDRPHPQPQHF
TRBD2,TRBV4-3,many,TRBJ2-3,TGCGCCAGCAGCCCAACTAGCGGGGGGCGGGATACGCAGTATTTT,CASSPTSGGRDTQYF
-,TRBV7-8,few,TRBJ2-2,TGTGCCAGCAGCCCCAAGGGGGGGACCACCGGGGAGCTGTTTTTT,CASSPKGGTTGELFF
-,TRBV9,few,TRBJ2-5,TGTGCCAGCAGCGTAGGCCTAAGCAGCGAGACCCAGTACTTC,CASSVGLSSETQYF